The 9 T cell receptor beta chains given below trace back to one sample, sequenced in a study of blood T cell repertoires in COVID-19. Sequencing was performed with immunoSEQ multiplex PCR; in TCRdb, only in-frame clones are kept and a portion is missing. The sample carries 200,000 to 250,000 clones, approximately 80% recorded once. Source material: PBMCs or T cells enriched from blood (not recorded which). The receptors originated from a man aged 25-40 years with acute COVID-19.

The V and J genes are TRBV12-5 and TRBJ2-1; 12 bases match TRBD2. Germline assignment: CDR1 LGHNT and CDR2 FRNRAP. This CDR3 spans 16 amino acids. With V trimmed by 9 bases and J by 4 bases, 10 bases remained unmatched. The CDR3: CASGASGGAGYNEQFF. DNA of the CDR3: TGTGCTAGCGGGGCTAGCGGGGGGGCAGGGTACAATGAGCAGTTCTTC.

V is TRBV3-1 (or the pseudogene TRBV3-2) and J is TRBJ1-1; TRBD1 is a possible D gene (5 bases). The CDR3 has 13 residues. The V gene's germline CDR1 is LGHDT and CDR2 YNNKEL (reference sequence). V was trimmed by 6 bases and J by 4 bases, leaving 12 bases between them. The CDR3 region is CASRPFGGTEAFF. CDR3 nucleotides: TGTGCCAGCAGGCCTTTCGGGGGCACTGAAGCTTTCTTT.

V is TRBV19 and J is TRBJ1-1; D is undetermined. V lost 7 bases and J 2 bases, leaving 17 bases between the germline ends. Germline CDR1 LNHDA, CDR2 SQIVND (reference sequence). This CDR3 contains 15 residues. The CDR3 nucleotides read TGTGCCAGTACCCGCGCAGGCCAGGAAAACACTGAAGCTTTCTTT. This codes for CASTRAGQENTEAFF.

The chain employs TRBV6-5 and TRBJ1-2; 7 bases match TRBD1. This CDR3 region has 15 residues. V shed 5 bases and J 8 bases; nucleotides not matched to a gene: 14. Germline V gene data show CDR1 as MNHEY and CDR2 as SVGAGI. The CDR3 sequence is CASSRIQGSFGGYTF. The DNA for the CDR3 is TGTGCCAGCAGTCGAATACAGGGGTCCTTTGGGGGCTACACCTTC.

This clone was counted only a few times. The chain links TRBV7-9 to TRBJ1-6, with D tentatively TRBD1 (6 bases). Germline V lookup: CDR1 SEHNR, CDR2 FQNEAQ (reference sequence). The CDR3 spans 13 residues. Trimming removed 4 bases from V and 8 bases from J, with 9 bases in between. CDR3 nucleotides: TGTGCCAGCAGCTCGACAGGAGATTCACCCCTCCACTTT. As protein: CASSSTGDSPLHF.

This clone was seen a single time. The genes are TRBV28 and TRBJ2-1; 10 positions match TRBD2. CDR1 is MDHEN and CDR2 is SYDVKM in the germline V gene. V lost 6 bases to trimming and J lost 0 bases; unmatched junction nucleotides: 8. This CDR3 spans 17 amino acids. This CDR3 is CASRLSSGGVSYNEQFF. Written as DNA, the CDR3 is TGTGCCAGCAGGCTATCTAGCGGGGGAGTCTCCTACAATGAGCAGTTCTTC.

This chain joins TRBV4-1 and TRBJ2-1; TRBD1 is a possible D gene (5 bases). The CDR3 is 16 amino acids. In germline, CDR1 is MGHRA, CDR2 YSYEKL. The V end lost 1 base, the J end lost 8 bases, and 18 bases lay between the germline ends. The CDR3 reads CASSQATGLRGYEQFF. DNA of the CDR3: TGCGCCAGCAGCCAAGCCACCGGGCTAAGGGGCTATGAGCAGTTCTTC.

The V and J genes are TRBV9 and TRBJ2-5; D is undetermined. The V end lost 4 bases, the J end lost 2 bases, and 15 bases lay between the germline ends. The CDR3 is 15 residues long. Germline assignment: CDR1 SGDLS and CDR2 YYNGEE. CDR3 sequence reads: CASSSPETFQETQYF. The CDR3 coding sequence is TGTGCCAGCAGCTCCCCCGAAACTTTTCAAGAGACCCAGTACTTC.

The V gene is TRBV7-9, the J gene TRBJ2-7, with a weak D call TRBD2 (6 bases). This CDR3 comprises 17 residues. Germline CDR1 is SEHNR and CDR2 is FQNEAQ (reference sequence). Trimming stripped 0 bases from V and 5 bases from J, with 20 bases between. The CDR3 loop reads CASSLAGQAGLRDEQYF. CDR3 in DNA: TGTGCCAGCAGCTTAGCGGGTCAGGCGGGGCTACGCGACGAGCAGTACTTC.